The 31 T cell receptor beta chains reported below all come from one sample, sequenced in a study of T cells after yellow fever vaccination. TCRdb ran MiXCR on the 5' RACE reads and lists one entry per CDR3 protein. The sample carries 240,000 or so distinct CDR3 sequences, about 7.1% recorded once. The material sequenced was CD4+ T cells sorted from PBMCs, taken 15 days after the yellow fever booster vaccination. These receptors came from a man between 25 and 39 years old who received the YFV17D yellow fever vaccine.

This clonotype appeared many times. The rearrangement uses TRBV10-2 and TRBJ2-3; D remains unclear. The CDR3 has 15 amino acids. Between the trimmed V and J ends, which lost 3 bases and 2 bases, there was a span of 12 bases. Germline V gives CDR1 WSHSY, CDR2 SAAADI. CDR3 in amino acids: CASSDPTASTDTQYF. In DNA, the CDR3 is TGCGCCAGCAGTGATCCGACCGCATCCACAGATACGCAGTATTTT.

This clonotype has more than one count but fewer than ten. The gene calls are TRBV20-1 and TRBJ2-5; TRBD1 might be the D (5 bases). The germline gives CDR1 DFQATT, CDR2 SNEGSKA (reference sequence). This CDR3 has 14 residues. V lost 3 bases, J lost 5 bases, and 16 bases lay in between. The CDR3 reads CSARTWPGMETQYF. CDR3 nucleotides: TGCAGTGCTAGGACATGGCCAGGGATGGAGACCCAGTACTTC.

This clonotype came up many times. The chain carries TRBV6-5 and TRBJ2-7; 10 bases are a match to TRBD2. Germline V gene data show CDR1 as MNHEY and CDR2 as SVGAGI. V shed 8 bases, J shed 5 bases, and the junction held 15 bases outside the gene matches. The CDR3 has 16 amino acids. DNA for the CDR3: TGTGCCAGCTCAGGAATAGCGGGAGGCTTCAGGGACGAGCAGTACTTC. Translating gives CASSGIAGGFRDEQYF.

V usage is TRBV19 and J usage is TRBJ2-2, with 7 bases lining up with TRBD2. The CDR3 totals 13 residues. Germline lookup yields CDR1 LNHDA and CDR2 SQIVND (reference sequence). V gave up 7 bases and J gave up 3 bases; unmatched junction bases: 2. DNA of the CDR3: TGTGCCAGTACTAGCGGTTACACCGGGGAGCTGTTTTTT. Translation gives CASTSGYTGELFF.

A few counts support this clonotype. The chain links TRBV7-8 to TRBJ2-1; D not certain. Trimming took off 3 bases at V and 8 bases at J, with 17 bases between the two ends. The CDR3 spans 15 residues. Germline V gives CDR1 SGHVS, CDR2 FQNEAQ. CDR3: CASSFRGVSGDEQFF. CDR3 nucleotides: TGTGCCAGCAGCTTCCGCGGAGTTAGTGGGGATGAGCAGTTCTTC.

This rearrangement joins TRBV9 to TRBJ2-1, with TRBD1 identical over 7 bases. Per the germline V gene, CDR1 is SGDLS and CDR2 is YYNGEE. There are 14 residues in the CDR3. The V segment lost 3 bases and the J segment 0 bases; nucleotides outside the gene matches: 0. As DNA, the CDR3 is TGTGCCAGCAGCGGGGACAGCTCCTACAATGAGCAGTTCTTC. Protein product: CASSGDSSYNEQFF.

This clonotype was found many times. J is TRBJ2-7 and V is TRBV20-1; 8 bases map to TRBD2. There are 15 residues in the CDR3. Germline V gene data show CDR1 as DFQATT and CDR2 as SNEGSKA (reference sequence). V dropped 3 bases and J dropped 5; count of bases not matched to a gene: 12. The CDR3 protein is CSARRGGKRENEQYF. The CDR3 bases are TGCAGTGCTAGGCGGGGTGGTAAGCGGGAGAACGAGCAGTACTTC.

This clonotype was seen repeatedly, ten times or more. This sequence joins TRBV7-2 and TRBJ2-3, with 12 bases identical to TRBD2. Germline V gene lookup returns CDR1 SGHTA and CDR2 FQGNSA. V lost 8 bases, J lost 1 base, and 1 base stayed unmatched. The CDR3 sequence is 14 residues long. Here the CDR3 reads CASRLAGGTDTQYF. The CDR3 DNA reads as TGTGCCAGCCGACTAGCGGGAGGCACAGATACGCAGTATTTT.

In this sample, this clonotype turned up many times. This chain joins TRBV6-5 and TRBJ2-4; 10 bases are shared with TRBD1. Germline-derived CDR1 and CDR2 are MNHEY and SVGAGI. There are 14 residues in the CDR3. J was trimmed by 7 bases and V by 0 bases; bases with no gene match: 0. CDR3 in DNA: TGTGCCAGCAGTTACTCGGGACAGGGGAACATTCAGTACTTC. Translating gives CASSYSGQGNIQYF.

The chain has TRBV24-1 and TRBJ2-1; 9 bases match TRBD1. V shed 9 bases and J 5 bases; nucleotides not matched to a gene: 7. The CDR3 sequence is 14 residues long. Per the germline V gene, CDR1 is KGHDR and CDR2 is SFDVKD. CDR3: CATSTGGKDNEQFF. In DNA, the CDR3 is TGTGCCACCTCCACAGGGGGCAAGGACAATGAGCAGTTCTTC.

This clonotype was detected only a few times. This rearrangement joins TRBV5-1 to TRBJ2-7; 10 nucleotides match TRBD2. Germline values: CDR1 SGHRS, CDR2 YFSETQ. The CDR3 length is 15 residues. V shed 4 bases and J 6 bases; nucleotides not matched to a gene: 10. The CDR3, as DNA: TGCGCCAGCAGCCCCGGGGCTAGCGGGAGTGTCGAGCAGTACTTC. Protein product: CASSPGASGSVEQYF. Together with reference TRBV5-1 and TRBJ2-7, the CDR3 gives the full variable domain: KAGVTQTPRYLIKTRGQQVTLSCSPISGHRSVSWYQQTPGQGLQFLFEYFSETQRNKGNFPGRFSGRQFSNSRSEMNVSTLELGDSALYLCASSPGASGSVEQYFGPGTRLTVT.

The rearrangement links TRBV29-1 to TRBJ2-6, with D unresolved. V was trimmed by 6 bases and J by 4 bases, leaving 4 bases between them. The CDR3 extends over 11 amino acids. Germline CDR1 SQVTM, CDR2 ANQGSEA. The CDR3 region is CSVRGANVLTF. The CDR3 DNA sequence: TGCAGCGTCCGAGGGGCCAACGTCCTGACTTTC. Together with reference TRBV29-1 and TRBJ2-6, the CDR3 gives the full variable domain: SAVISQKPSRDICQRGTSLTIQCQVDSQVTMMFWYRQQPGQSLTLIATANQGSEATYESGFVIDKFPISRPNLTFSTLTVSNMSPEDSSIYLCSVRGANVLTFGAGSRLTVL.

This clonotype occurred a few times. The chain carries TRBV6-1 and TRBJ2-3; D gene uncertain. V lost 5 bases to trimming and J lost 2 bases, with 14 bases between them. Germline V gene sequence: CDR1 MNHNS, CDR2 SASEGT. The CDR3 runs 15 residues. The chain's CDR3 is CASSQQKFSTDTQYF. The DNA of the CDR3 is TGTGCCAGCAGTCAACAAAAGTTTTCCACAGATACGCAGTATTTT.

The V call is TRBV7-2, the J call TRBJ2-1, with TRBD2 identical over 8 bases. The length of the CDR3 is 13 residues. The ends lost 5 bases at V and 8 bases at J; junction bases unmatched: 5. Germline CDR1 reads SGHTA; CDR2 reads FQGNSA. CDR3 DNA: TGTGCCAGCAGCACAGGACTAGCCTATGAGCAGTTCTTC. Its protein is CASSTGLAYEQFF. Full variable domain (missing parts from reference TRBV7-2 and TRBJ2-1): GAGVSQSPSNKVTEKGKDVELRCDPISGHTALYWYRQSLGQGLEFLIYFQGNSAPDKSGLPSDRFSAERTGGSVSTLTIQRTQQEDSAVYLCASSTGLAYEQFFGPGTRLTVL.

The chain carries TRBV28 and TRBJ1-5, with D hard to call. V lost 3 bases to trimming and J lost 1 base, with 7 bases between them. From germline, CDR1 is MDHEN and CDR2 SYDVKM. The CDR3 totals 14 residues. The CDR3 sequence is CASSLGISNQPQHF. The CDR3 DNA reads TGTGCCAGCAGTTTGGGGATAAGCAATCAGCCCCAGCATTTT.

This clonotype has ten or more counts. The chain combines TRBV29-1 with TRBJ2-7; 11 bases match TRBD2. Germline lookup yields CDR1 SQVTM and CDR2 ANQGSEA. CDR3 length: 12 amino acids. Unmatched junction bases numbered 9, after V lost 5 bases and J lost 12 bases. The CDR3 protein is CSVLLAGEAPYF. The CDR3 DNA sequence: TGCAGCGTTCTACTAGCGGGAGAGGCCCCGTACTTC.

V and J are TRBV29-1 and TRBJ2-1, with no clear D. V shed 0 bases and J shed 8 bases, with 8 bases lying between them. Per germline, CDR1 SQVTM and CDR2 ANQGSEA. The CDR3 extends over 12 amino acids. CDR3 nucleotides: TGCAGCGTTGAAGATCCCGGTGATGAGCAGTTCTTC. This codes for CSVEDPGDEQFF.

This chain connects TRBV5-6 to TRBJ2-1; weak D call: TRBD1 (5 bases). Trimming stripped 4 bases from V and 8 bases from J, with 13 bases between. The CDR3 is 13 amino acids. Germline-derived CDR1 and CDR2 are SGHDT and YYEEEE. CDR3: CASSLLTADEQFF. The CDR3 region has the DNA TGTGCCAGCAGCCTCCTGACAGCAGATGAGCAGTTCTTC.

This clonotype showed up many times. This chain uses TRBV7-3 with TRBJ2-1, with D unclear. The CDR3 has 14 residues. The germline V and J ends were trimmed by 3 bases and 6 bases, with 12 bases remaining between them. Germline V CDR1 and CDR2: SGHTA, FQGTGA. The CDR3 sequence is CASSFSSGPNEQFF. DNA for the CDR3: TGTGCCAGCAGCTTTTCCTCCGGACCCAATGAGCAGTTCTTC.

The chain couples TRBV18 to TRBJ2-7, with D hard to call. Trimming shortened V by 0 bases and J by 2 bases, and 8 bases separated the two germline ends. From germline, CDR1 is KGHSH and CDR2 LQKENI. This CDR3 spans 14 amino acids. The CDR3 is CASSPPSRTYEQYF. CDR3 sequence (DNA): TGTGCCAGCTCACCACCGTCAAGAACCTACGAGCAGTACTTC.

This clonotype was counted only a few times. The V and J genes are TRBV5-1 and TRBJ2-5, with 8 bases lining up with TRBD1. The trim removed 4 bases at V and 5 bases at J, leaving 10 bases unmatched. Germline CDR1 reads SGHRS; CDR2 reads YFSETQ. The CDR3 is made up of 15 amino acids. The CDR3 sequence is CASSQGQGYLETQYF. The CDR3 region has the DNA TGCGCCAGCAGCCAAGGACAGGGCTATCTGGAGACCCAGTACTTC.

The V call is TRBV5-1, the J call TRBJ2-7; D is possibly TRBD2 (7 bases). The CDR3 runs to 15 residues. CDR1 is SGHRS and CDR2 is YFSETQ in the germline V gene. The ends were cut back, 6 bases at V and 1 base at J, with 17 bases in the middle. The CDR3 region is CASTPLAGASYEQYF. The CDR3 nucleotides read TGCGCCAGCACTCCCCTGGCGGGGGCGTCCTACGAGCAGTACTTC.

This clonotype was seen a few times. V is TRBV7-8 and J is TRBJ2-5, with 13 nucleotides matching TRBD2. Germline loops: CDR1 SGHVS, CDR2 FQNEAQ. Germline trimming cut 1 base from V and 4 bases from J; bases unmatched to any gene: 6. CDR3 length: 17 residues. CDR3 loop: CASSLVRTSGRSETQYF. DNA of the CDR3: TGTGCCAGCAGCTTAGTTAGGACTAGCGGGAGATCAGAGACCCAGTACTTC.

This clonotype was found many times. This sequence joins TRBV6-5 and TRBJ2-1, with TRBD2 matching over 12 bases. The CDR3 is 16 amino acids. Unmatched junction bases numbered 7, after V lost 5 bases and J lost 5 bases. Germline CDR1 MNHEY, CDR2 SVGAGI. The CDR3 sequence: CASSPASGREDNEQFF. CDR3 nucleotides: TGTGCCAGCAGTCCCGCTAGCGGGAGGGAGGACAATGAGCAGTTCTTC.

A note on this clonotype: An end of the junction differs from the germline gene, which may be a read error. This chain connects TRBV12-3 or TRBV12-4 to TRBJ2-7; 10 bases are a match to TRBD1. CDR3 size: 12 residues. Here the CDR3 reads CASSRDRGTSDF. The CDR3 coding sequence is TGTGCCAGCAGTCGGGACAGGGGTACGTCGGACTTC.

Ten or more counts support this clonotype. V usage is TRBV6-5 and J usage is TRBJ1-1; D perhaps matches TRBD1 (5 bases). In germline, CDR1 is MNHEY, CDR2 SVGAGI. V was trimmed by 5 bases and J by 2 bases, leaving 12 bases between them. This CDR3 is built from 14 residues. The CDR3 sequence: CASSLDRVNTEAFF. CDR3 DNA sequence: TGTGCCAGCAGTCTTGACAGAGTCAACACTGAAGCTTTCTTT.

This clonotype was seen ten or more times. The chain links TRBV15 to TRBJ2-1; D gene uncertain. The CDR3 consists of 14 residues. In germline, CDR1 is LNHNV, CDR2 YYDKDF (reference sequence). Trimming stripped 1 base from V and 7 bases from J, with 11 bases between. CDR3 in DNA: TGTGCCACCAGCAGAGCTCGCGAGCTTAATGAGCAGTTCTTC. Its protein product is CATSRARELNEQFF.

The sample holds many counts of this clonotype. The rearrangement joins TRBV5-1 to TRBJ2-3, with TRBD2 as a possible D gene (5 bases). V gave up 2 bases and J gave up 5 bases, with 12 bases separating them. The CDR3 totals 14 residues. CDR1 is SGHRS and CDR2 is YFSETQ in the germline V gene. CDR3 amino acids: CASSLHPREDTQYF. The CDR3 nucleotides are TGCGCCAGCAGCTTACATCCCCGGGAAGATACGCAGTATTTT.

This CDR3 reads CASSQVWRSAYNEQFF. The CDR3 bases are TGCGCCAGCAGCCAAGTATGGCGTTCGGCCTACAATGAGCAGTTCTTC. The chain combines TRBV4-3 with TRBJ2-1; the D is unclear. The V gene lost 1 base and the J gene lost 2 bases, with 12 bases spanning the gap. CDR3 length: 16 residues. The germline gives CDR1 LGHNA, CDR2 YSLEER.

The CDR3, as DNA: TGCAGTGCCTCAGGACTATTTGCTGGCGAGCAGTACTTC. Translated, it gives CSASGLFAGEQYF. The rearrangement uses TRBV20-1 and TRBJ2-7, with a possible D match to TRBD2 (6 bases). Trimming pared 6 bases from V and 6 bases from J, leaving 18 bases between. Germline assignment: CDR1 DFQATT and CDR2 SNEGSKA (reference sequence). The length of the CDR3 is 13 residues.

The rearrangement uses TRBV5-4 and TRBJ2-1; 8 nucleotides agree with TRBD2. This CDR3 has 15 residues. Germline V gene data show CDR1 as SGHNT and CDR2 as YYREEE (reference sequence). The V and J ends lost 4 bases and 7 bases, in that order; junction bases with no gene match: 10. The CDR3 DNA is TGTGCCAGCAGCAGGGCGGGAGGCTCCCAGAATGAGCAGTTCTTC. It specifies CASSRAGGSQNEQFF.